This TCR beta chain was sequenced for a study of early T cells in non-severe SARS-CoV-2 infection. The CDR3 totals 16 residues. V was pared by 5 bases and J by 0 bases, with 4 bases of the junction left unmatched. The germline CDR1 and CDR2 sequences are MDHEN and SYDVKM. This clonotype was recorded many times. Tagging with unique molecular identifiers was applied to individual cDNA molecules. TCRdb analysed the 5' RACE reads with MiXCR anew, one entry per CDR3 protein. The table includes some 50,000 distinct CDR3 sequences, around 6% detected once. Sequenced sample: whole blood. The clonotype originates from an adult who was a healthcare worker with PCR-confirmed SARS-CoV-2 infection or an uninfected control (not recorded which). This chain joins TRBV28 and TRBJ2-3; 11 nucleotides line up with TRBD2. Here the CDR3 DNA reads TGTGCCAGCAGTCCGTTAGCGGGAGGGAGCACAGATACGCAGTATTTT. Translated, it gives CASSPLAGGSTDTQYF.